A single sample is the source of the 25 T cell receptor beta chains below, sequenced in a study of human T cells and chemical hapten exposure (TCRdb year 2021). Libraries were built with 5' RACE. The instrument was an Illumina MiSeq. TCRdb reprocessed the public reads (quality trimming at Q25 with fastp, clone calling with MiXCR) and kept in-frame beta chains. Each entry merges the rows of one CDR3 protein and shows their most common DNA and genes. In this sample the table shows over 70,000 distinct CDR3 sequences, about 15% of which occur a single time. The top ten constitute 6.5% to 7% of the sample. Total RNA was isolated from unfractionated whole blood collected in Tempus Blood RNA tubes. These receptor sequences come from a female donor in good health.

There are a few counts of this clonotype. The chain recombines TRBV7-9 with TRBJ2-5, with 8 nucleotides matching TRBD2. Germline CDR1 is SEHNR and CDR2 is FQNEAQ (reference sequence). V dropped 1 base and J dropped 0; count of bases not matched to a gene: 1. The CDR3 sequence is 15 residues long. CDR3 bases: TGTGCCAGCAGCTTAGGCGGGGGGTACCAAGAGACCCAGTACTTC. Amino acid sequence: CASSLGGGYQETQYF.

This clonotype was detected only a few times. The chain is built from TRBV7-2 and TRBJ1-1; 10 nucleotides agree with TRBD1. This CDR3 is built from 13 residues. Unmatched junction bases numbered 1, after V lost 1 base and J lost 8 bases. Germline V CDR1 and CDR2: SGHTA, FQGNSA. The CDR3 bases are TGTGCCAGCAGCTTAGGGGACAGGGGCGAAGCTTTCTTT. Protein: CASSLGDRGEAFF.

This clonotype was found many times. This chain links TRBV7-9 with TRBJ1-2; no clear D gene. This CDR3 is built from 15 residues. With 5 bases removed from V and 2 bases from J, the gap between germline ends came to 15 bases. CDR1 and CDR2 from the germline V gene are SEHNR and FQNEAQ (reference sequence). The CDR3 nucleotides are TGTGCCAGCAGCGCCACATTTACCCGGAACTATGGCTACACCTTC. It yields the protein CASSATFTRNYGYTF.

The chain joins TRBV20-1 to TRBJ2-7; 7 bases match TRBD1. Germline V gene lookup returns CDR1 DFQATT and CDR2 SNEGSKA (reference sequence). J was trimmed by 6 bases and V by 6 bases; bases with no gene match: 5. The CDR3 totals 11 residues. CDR3 in amino acids: CSANRDSEQYF. CDR3 DNA: TGCAGTGCGAACCGGGACAGCGAGCAGTACTTC.

This clonotype was counted only a few times. This chain connects TRBV5-1 to TRBJ2-3; 12 bases agree with TRBD2. The J segment lost 4 bases and the V segment lost 4 bases, leaving 7 bases of the junction unmatched. Germline values: CDR1 SGHRS, CDR2 YFSETQ. This CDR3 contains 16 residues. CDR3 region: CASSHPLAGGADTQYF. The CDR3 DNA sequence: TGCGCCAGCAGCCATCCACTAGCGGGAGGTGCAGATACGCAGTATTTT. Supplemented by reference TRBV5-1 and TRBJ2-3, the full variable domain reads KAGVTQTPRYLIKTRGQQVTLSCSPISGHRSVSWYQQTPGQGLQFLFEYFSETQRNKGNFPGRFSGRQFSNSRSEMNVSTLELGDSALYLCASSHPLAGGADTQYFGPGTRLTVL.

In this sample, this clonotype turned up a few times. The V gene is TRBV20-1, the J gene TRBJ2-3, with TRBD2 matching 8 bases. Germline-derived CDR1 and CDR2 are DFQATT and SNEGSKA (reference sequence). The CDR3 extends over 15 amino acids. J gave up 4 bases and V 3 bases, and 9 bases lay outside the gene matches. This chain's CDR3 is CSASGADGGADTQYF. The CDR3 DNA sequence: TGCAGTGCTAGTGGGGCAGACGGGGGGGCAGATACGCAGTATTTT.

The rearrangement uses TRBV5-1 and TRBJ1-3; D call uncertain. Germline-derived CDR1 and CDR2 are SGHRS and YFSETQ. The ends were cut back, 3 bases at V and 0 bases at J, with 13 bases in the middle. The CDR3 has 16 residues. This CDR3 is CASSSGVGDSGNTIYF. The CDR3 region has the DNA TGCGCCAGCAGCTCCGGAGTTGGCGACTCTGGAAACACCATATATTTT. The full variable domain, completed using reference TRBV5-1 and TRBJ1-3, is KAGVTQTPRYLIKTRGQQVTLSCSPISGHRSVSWYQQTPGQGLQFLFEYFSETQRNKGNFPGRFSGRQFSNSRSEMNVSTLELGDSALYLCASSSGVGDSGNTIYFGEGSWLTVV.

This clonotype has only a few counts. This chain joins TRBV5-4 and TRBJ2-1, with D perhaps matching TRBD2 (7 bases). V lost 2 bases, J lost 5 bases, and 20 bases lay in between. CDR1 SGHNT and CDR2 YYREEE come from the germline V gene (reference sequence). The CDR3 length is 17 residues. The CDR3 DNA follows: TGTGCCAGCAGCTTCCCCAATGTGGGGGGGCTTGACAATGAGCAGTTCTTC. It translates to CASSFPNVGGLDNEQFF.

The chain recombines TRBV6-5 with TRBJ1-1; 7 bases agree with TRBD1. Germline V gene sequence: CDR1 MNHEY, CDR2 SVGAGI. V lost 5 bases to trimming and J lost 4 bases; unmatched junction nucleotides: 4. The CDR3 length is 13 residues. CDR3 amino acids: CASSDRVGTEAFF. The CDR3 DNA reads TGTGCCAGCAGTGACAGGGTTGGCACTGAAGCTTTCTTT.

This clonotype turned up a few times. The chain is built from TRBV20-1 and TRBJ2-5; 13 bases map to TRBD2. The CDR3 has 17 residues. Trimming cost V 5 bases and J 0 bases; bases outside gene matches: 9. The germline V gene has CDR1 DFQATT and CDR2 SNEGSKA (reference sequence). The DNA for the CDR3 is TGCAGTGCTTCAGGACTAGCGGGAGTTCTGTACCAAGAGACCCAGTACTTC. Its translation is CSASGLAGVLYQETQYF.

This clonotype was recorded at least ten times. The chain joins TRBV27 to TRBJ1-1, with D maybe TRBD1 (5 bases). From germline, CDR1 is MNHEY and CDR2 SMNVEV (reference sequence). The V gene lost 5 bases and the J gene lost 0 bases, with 7 bases spanning the gap. The CDR3 length is 13 residues. CDR3 DNA: TGTGCCAGCAGTGTGACAGTGAACACTGAAGCTTTCTTT. This translates into CASSVTVNTEAFF.

The chain recombines TRBV14 with TRBJ1-2; no reliable D call. CDR1 and CDR2 (germline): SGHDN, FVKESK. CDR3 length equals 15 residues. Trimming took off 4 bases at V and 1 base at J, with 13 bases between the two ends. The CDR3 sequence: CASSPRGVRNYGYTF. The CDR3 DNA is TGTGCCAGCAGCCCCCGCGGAGTGCGTAACTATGGCTACACCTTC.

This clonotype was counted only a few times. The chain joins TRBV29-1 to TRBJ2-1; D is undetermined. From germline, CDR1 is SQVTM and CDR2 ANQGSEA. With 7 bases removed from V and 2 bases from J, the gap between germline ends came to 6 bases. The CDR3 loop spans 11 amino acids. The CDR3 loop reads CSASAYNEQFF. The CDR3 DNA follows: TGCAGCGCCAGCGCCTACAATGAGCAGTTCTTC.

V gene TRBV5-4 combines with J gene TRBJ2-3; TRBD2 aligns across 7 bases. With V trimmed by 4 bases and J by 6 bases, 11 bases remained unmatched. There are 15 residues in the CDR3. CDR1 is SGHNT, CDR2 YYREEE, per germline (reference sequence). CDR3 sequence: CASSTGTITRDTQYF. DNA of the CDR3: TGTGCCAGCAGCACGGGGACTATAACTCGGGATACGCAGTATTTT.

The genes are TRBV29-1 and TRBJ2-5; weak D call: TRBD1 (5 bases). Germline V gene lookup returns CDR1 SQVTM and CDR2 ANQGSEA. The V gene lost 4 bases and the J gene lost 4 bases, with 7 bases spanning the gap. The CDR3 extends over 11 amino acids. The CDR3 region has the DNA TGCAGCGTTGCAACAGGAGAGACCCAGTACTTC. This gives the protein CSVATGETQYF.

The genes are TRBV20-1 and TRBJ2-7; 9 nucleotides agree with TRBD1. The CDR3 runs 14 residues. Germline CDR1 DFQATT, CDR2 SNEGSKA (reference sequence). The J segment lost 3 bases and the V segment lost 5 bases, leaving 8 bases of the junction unmatched. This CDR3 is CSARTGQGNYEQYF. For the CDR3, the DNA is TGCAGTGCTCGCACGGGACAGGGAAACTACGAGCAGTACTTC.

This clonotype was seen a handful of times. V usage is TRBV5-5 and J usage is TRBJ2-6; D remains ambiguous. V was trimmed by 0 bases and J by 4 bases, leaving 11 bases between them. CDR1 is SGHKS, CDR2 YYEKEE, per germline (reference sequence). CDR3 length: 16 amino acids. The CDR3 sequence: CASSLAGRFGANVLTF. The CDR3 DNA is TGTGCCAGCAGCTTGGCCGGAAGATTCGGGGCCAACGTCCTGACTTTC.

The V gene is TRBV6-6, the J gene TRBJ1-4; 8 bases agree with TRBD1. This CDR3 has 14 amino acids. The V gene's germline CDR1 is MNHNY and CDR2 SVGAGI (reference sequence). Trimming at V came to 6 bases and at J to 5 bases, leaving 5 bases not matched to a gene. CDR3 in DNA: TGTGCCAGCAGAATACAGGGGGGCAATGAAAAACTGTTTTTT. This codes for CASRIQGGNEKLFF.

The rearrangement joins TRBV6-5 to TRBJ2-6; D is uncertain. The V and J ends lost 6 bases and 0 bases respectively, with 24 bases between them. Germline V gives CDR1 MNHEY, CDR2 SVGAGI. CDR3 length equals 20 residues. The CDR3 DNA reads as TGTGCCAGCAGCCCCAAGGTTTTAGGGCTTAGGGTCTCTGGGGCCAACGTCCTGACTTTC. It encodes CASSPKVLGLRVSGANVLTF.

In its sample, this clonotype was seen a few times. The chain recombines TRBV29-1 with TRBJ1-2; perhaps TRBD1 as D (5 bases). Per the germline V gene, CDR1 is SQVTM and CDR2 is ANQGSEA. This CDR3 spans 12 amino acids. The ends were cut back, 2 bases at V and 8 bases at J, with 12 bases in the middle. The CDR3 DNA reads TGCAGCGTTGAAACGGGGGGGAGCGGCTACACCTTC. Its protein product is CSVETGGSGYTF.

The DNA for the CDR3 is TGTGCCAGCAGTTACTCGGACTTGTATGGCTACACCTTC. Its protein product is CASSYSDLYGYTF. The chain employs TRBV6-2 or TRBV6-3 and TRBJ1-2; no definite D call. V lost 0 bases, J lost 5 bases, and 7 bases lay in between. From germline, CDR1 is MNHEY and CDR2 SVGEGT. The CDR3 spans 13 residues.

The chain employs TRBV29-1 and TRBJ1-3; no clear D. V lost 6 bases and J 2 bases, leaving 8 bases between the germline ends. CDR1 and CDR2 from the germline V gene are SQVTM and ANQGSEA. The CDR3 consists of 12 residues. The CDR3 region has the DNA TGCAGCGTGGGCTGGGCTGGAAACACCATATATTTT. It translates to CSVGWAGNTIYF.

The chain is built from TRBV7-2 and TRBJ2-7, with TRBD1 matching over 8 bases. Trimming cost V 3 bases and J 6 bases; bases outside gene matches: 7. Germline V gene lookup returns CDR1 SGHTA and CDR2 FQGNSA. The CDR3 contains 14 residues. This CDR3 reads CASSFSQGAGEQYF. CDR3 in DNA: TGTGCCAGCAGCTTCTCCCAGGGGGCGGGCGAGCAGTACTTC.

This clonotype has just a few counts. The chain links TRBV29-1 to TRBJ1-1; D gene uncertain. CDR3 length: 14 amino acids. The V and J ends lost 6 bases and 5 bases respectively, with 19 bases between them. Germline CDR1 reads SQVTM; CDR2 reads ANQGSEA. CDR3 sequence (DNA): TGCAGCGTAGCGAAGCGGGAGGTGGGGACTGAAGCTTTCTTT. Translating gives CSVAKREVGTEAFF.

This clonotype appeared a single time. CDR3 sequence (DNA): TGTGCCACCAGCAGAGATCCGGCAAACGATGAAAAACTGTTTTTT. It codes for CATSRDPANDEKLFF. The chain has TRBV15 and TRBJ1-4; no reliable D call. The V end was cut by 0 bases, the J end by 6 bases, with 11 bases between. Per the germline V gene, CDR1 is LNHNV and CDR2 is YYDKDF (reference sequence). The CDR3 length is 15 residues.